Listed below are T cell receptor beta chains from one sample, sequenced in a study of blood T cell repertoires in COVID-19. Some clones are missing from TCRdb's copy, which holds only in-frame ones; the method was immunoSEQ multiplex PCR. The sample includes 140,000 to 150,000 clones, about 77% of them seen just once. Sequencing was done on a sample of peripheral blood. The origin of the receptors is a man in his fifties or sixties with acute or convalescent COVID-19. Both conserved end residues are part of each CDR3. D genes are given only for firm matches. The size of a clone is reported for some rows only, either as once, few or many, or as a class for expanded clones.

j_call: TRBJ2-7
v_call: TRBV4-2
d_call: -
clone_size: few
cdr3_nt: TGTGCCAGCAGCCAAGATTGGGGGGAATCCTACGAGCAGTACTTC
cdr3_aa: CASSQDWGESYEQYF

j_call: TRBJ2-1
v_call: TRBV6-4
d_call: TRBD1
clone_size: -
cdr3_nt: TGTGCCAGCAGTGACGGTTTACACCGGGACAGGGGCTCCTACAATGAGCAGTTCTTC
cdr3_aa: CASSDGLHRDRGSYNEQFF

j_call: TRBJ2-6
v_call: TRBV7-2
d_call: TRBD1
clone_size: -
cdr3_nt: TGTGCCAGCAGCTTAACACAGGGGGCCATCAACGTCCTGACTTTC
cdr3_aa: CASSLTQGAINVLTF

j_call: TRBJ1-1
v_call: TRBV18
d_call: -
clone_size: -
cdr3_nt: TGTGCCAGCTCACCCCAAGGGGGGGAGAACACTGAAGCTTTCTTT
cdr3_aa: CASSPQGGENTEAFF

j_call: TRBJ1-1
v_call: TRBV6-6
d_call: TRBD1
clone_size: -
cdr3_nt: TGTGCCAGCAGGACGGGACAGGGGGCGCGGGAAGCTTTCTTT
cdr3_aa: CASRTGQGAREAFF

j_call: TRBJ2-1
v_call: TRBV15
d_call: TRBD1
clone_size: -
cdr3_nt: TGTGCCACCAGCGTGGGACAGGGGGCCCATGAGCAGTTCTTC
cdr3_aa: CATSVGQGAHEQFF

j_call: TRBJ2-3
v_call: TRBV3-1/TRBV3-2
d_call: TRBD2
clone_size: once
cdr3_nt: TGTGCCAGCAGCCAAAAGCGGCTAGCGGGAGGAGATACGCAGTATTTT
cdr3_aa: CASSQKRLAGGDTQYF

j_call: TRBJ2-5
v_call: TRBV4-1
d_call: -
clone_size: -
cdr3_nt: TGCGCCAGCAGCCAAGATATCTCCTCGTACCAAGAGACCCAGTACTTC
cdr3_aa: CASSQDISSYQETQYF

j_call: TRBJ1-5
v_call: TRBV19
d_call: TRBD1
clone_size: -
cdr3_nt: TGTGCCAGTAGCTGGGACAGGGGGCTGAGTTCCCTCCACTATCAGCCCCAGCATTTT
cdr3_aa: CASSWDRGLSSLHYQPQHF

j_call: TRBJ1-1
v_call: TRBV5-1
d_call: TRBD1
clone_size: many
cdr3_nt: TGCGCCAGCAGCTTGGACGGACAGGGATACACTGAAGCTTTCTTT
cdr3_aa: CASSLDGQGYTEAFF

j_call: TRBJ1-5
v_call: TRBV7-2
d_call: TRBD1
clone_size: few
cdr3_nt: TGTGCCAGCAGCCTAGGGACAGGGTTTCAAGGCAATCAGCCCCAGCATTTT
cdr3_aa: CASSLGTGFQGNQPQHF

j_call: TRBJ1-2
v_call: TRBV11-2
d_call: TRBD1
clone_size: -
cdr3_nt: TGTGCCAGCAGCTTAGTCTTCGGCGGGACAGCGGCTGGAGGCTACACCTTC
cdr3_aa: CASSLVFGGTAAGGYTF

j_call: TRBJ1-2
v_call: TRBV21-1
d_call: -
clone_size: few
cdr3_nt: TGTGCCAGCAGCAACAGGGACAGGGATGGTTCTGGCTACACCTTC
cdr3_aa: CASSNRDRDGSGYTF

j_call: TRBJ1-5
v_call: TRBV7-8
d_call: TRBD1
clone_size: -
cdr3_nt: TGTGCCAGCAGCAAACAGGGGGCGAGCAATCAGCCCCAGCATTTT
cdr3_aa: CASSKQGASNQPQHF

j_call: TRBJ1-1
v_call: TRBV25-1
d_call: TRBD1
clone_size: -
cdr3_nt: TGTGCCAGCAGCAGACAGGGGGCGAACACTGAAGCTTTCTTT
cdr3_aa: CASSRQGANTEAFF

j_call: TRBJ1-2
v_call: TRBV5-5
d_call: -
clone_size: -
cdr3_nt: TGTGCCAGCAGCTCGACTTGGACTCCTAGGGGCTACACCTTC
cdr3_aa: CASSSTWTPRGYTF

j_call: TRBJ2-3
v_call: TRBV5-1
d_call: -
clone_size: -
cdr3_nt: TGCGCCAGCAGCTATTCCGGGACTCTCAGCACAGATACGCAGTATTTT
cdr3_aa: CASSYSGTLSTDTQYF

j_call: TRBJ2-3
v_call: TRBV10-2
d_call: -
clone_size: -
cdr3_nt: TGCGCCAGCAGCTCGACAGGAGGCACAGATACGCAGTATTTT
cdr3_aa: CASSSTGGTDTQYF

j_call: TRBJ2-6
v_call: TRBV28
d_call: -
clone_size: -
cdr3_nt: TGTGCCAGCACCGCCGGTTCTCTTTCTGGGGCCAACGTCCTGACTTTC
cdr3_aa: CASTAGSLSGANVLTF

j_call: TRBJ2-6
v_call: TRBV7-8
d_call: TRBD2
clone_size: -
cdr3_nt: TGTGCCAGCACGCGGGGGACTCTCTCTGGGGCCAACGTCCTGACTTTC
cdr3_aa: CASTRGTLSGANVLTF

j_call: TRBJ1-5
v_call: TRBV7-9
d_call: -
clone_size: -
cdr3_nt: TGTGCCAGCAGCTTAGGAATGAACGGGGGGCGAGGTCAGCCCCAGCATTTT
cdr3_aa: CASSLGMNGGRGQPQHF

j_call: TRBJ2-3
v_call: TRBV15
d_call: TRBD1
clone_size: -
cdr3_nt: TGTGCCACCAGCAGGACCTTCCTGACAGGGGGCATCGGCACAGATACGCAGTATTTT
cdr3_aa: CATSRTFLTGGIGTDTQYF

j_call: TRBJ1-1
v_call: TRBV5-4
d_call: -
clone_size: -
cdr3_nt: TGTGCCAGCAGCTACCGAACGGGGTCCAGGACTGAAGCTTTCTTT
cdr3_aa: CASSYRTGSRTEAFF

j_call: TRBJ1-5
v_call: TRBV27
d_call: -
clone_size: -
cdr3_nt: TGTGCCAGCAGTTGGGCCAGAGATCAGCCCCAGCATTTT
cdr3_aa: CASSWARDQPQHF

j_call: TRBJ2-3
v_call: TRBV2
d_call: TRBD2
clone_size: once
cdr3_nt: TGTGCCAGCGGGACTAGCGGGGACCGAGATACGCAGTATTTT
cdr3_aa: CASGTSGDRDTQYF

j_call: TRBJ2-1
v_call: TRBV5-1
d_call: TRBD2
clone_size: -
cdr3_nt: TGCGCCAGCAGCCGCGGCCCATCCACTAGCGGCAGCTCCTACAATGAGCAGTTCTTC
cdr3_aa: CASSRGPSTSGSSYNEQFF

j_call: TRBJ2-7
v_call: TRBV13
d_call: TRBD2
clone_size: -
cdr3_nt: TGTGCCAGCAGCTTTAGCGGGAGCTCCTACGAGCAGTACTTC
cdr3_aa: CASSFSGSSYEQYF

j_call: TRBJ1-5
v_call: TRBV28
d_call: -
clone_size: -
cdr3_nt: TGTGCCAGCAGTTTGTCAGGGCGTAGCAATCAGCCCCAGCATTTT
cdr3_aa: CASSLSGRSNQPQHF

j_call: TRBJ1-5
v_call: TRBV5-1
d_call: TRBD1
clone_size: -
cdr3_nt: TGCGCCAGCAGCTTGGCGGGACAGGGAAATCAGCCCCAGCATTTT
cdr3_aa: CASSLAGQGNQPQHF

j_call: TRBJ2-7
v_call: TRBV5-1
d_call: TRBD2
clone_size: -
cdr3_nt: TGCGCCAGCAGCTTTTTCGGGGGGAGCACCTACGAGCAGTACTTC
cdr3_aa: CASSFFGGSTYEQYF

j_call: TRBJ2-1
v_call: TRBV14
d_call: TRBD1
clone_size: -
cdr3_nt: TGTGCCAGCAGCGGACAGGCCTCGCAGTTCTTC
cdr3_aa: CASSGQASQFF

j_call: TRBJ2-7
v_call: TRBV10-1
d_call: -
clone_size: -
cdr3_nt: TGCGCCAGCAGTTTAGCGGTTGGATACGAGCAGTACTTC
cdr3_aa: CASSLAVGYEQYF

j_call: TRBJ2-7
v_call: TRBV11-2
d_call: -
clone_size: -
cdr3_nt: TGTGCCAGCAGCTCACTCGGGACACTCCACTACGAGCAGTACTTC
cdr3_aa: CASSSLGTLHYEQYF

j_call: TRBJ1-2
v_call: TRBV28
d_call: -
clone_size: -
cdr3_nt: TGTGCCAGCAGTTTCGACAGCCTCAACTATGGCTACACCTTC
cdr3_aa: CASSFDSLNYGYTF

j_call: TRBJ2-3
v_call: TRBV12-3/TRBV12-4
d_call: -
clone_size: -
cdr3_nt: TGTGCCAGCAAACCCCAGGGAACAGATACGCAGTATTTT
cdr3_aa: CASKPQGTDTQYF

j_call: TRBJ1-2
v_call: TRBV11-3
d_call: -
clone_size: -
cdr3_nt: TGTGCCAGCAGCTTTTGCGGGGTCGGTCTCCGCTATGGCTACACCTTC
cdr3_aa: CASSFCGVGLRYGYTF

j_call: TRBJ2-2
v_call: TRBV7-8
d_call: -
clone_size: -
cdr3_nt: TGTGCCAGCAGCTTACGGGAGTCCGGGGAGCTGTTTTTT
cdr3_aa: CASSLRESGELFF

j_call: TRBJ2-3
v_call: TRBV6-5
d_call: TRBD2
clone_size: -
cdr3_nt: TGTGCCACCAGGGGGGCGGGAGGGAGTACAGATACGCAGTATTTT
cdr3_aa: CATRGAGGSTDTQYF

j_call: TRBJ2-2
v_call: TRBV6-1
d_call: -
clone_size: -
cdr3_nt: TGTGCCAGCAGTGAAGGGTATTGGGGGGCCGGGGAGCTGTTTTTT
cdr3_aa: CASSEGYWGAGELFF

j_call: TRBJ1-3
v_call: TRBV6-5
d_call: -
clone_size: -
cdr3_nt: TGTGCCAGCAGTTACTTTTATGGAAACACCATATATTTT
cdr3_aa: CASSYFYGNTIYF

j_call: TRBJ2-3
v_call: TRBV11-2
d_call: TRBD2
clone_size: -
cdr3_nt: TGTGCCAGCAGCTTAGGGCTAGCGGGAGGAACAGATACGCAGTATTTT
cdr3_aa: CASSLGLAGGTDTQYF

j_call: TRBJ2-7
v_call: TRBV23-1
d_call: TRBD1
clone_size: -
cdr3_nt: TGCGCCAGCAGTCAATTTTCAGGGGGTCTCTTCGGGCAGTACTTC
cdr3_aa: CASSQFSGGLFGQYF

j_call: TRBJ1-6
v_call: TRBV10-1
d_call: -
clone_size: -
cdr3_nt: TGCGCCAGCAGTGAGCAGGGTAATTCACCCCTCCACTTT
cdr3_aa: CASSEQGNSPLHF

j_call: TRBJ2-5
v_call: TRBV9
d_call: TRBD2
clone_size: -
cdr3_nt: TGTGCCAGCAGCACCGGACTAGTTAGCCGCCAAGAGACCCAGTACTTC
cdr3_aa: CASSTGLVSRQETQYF

j_call: TRBJ2-5
v_call: TRBV3-1/TRBV3-2
d_call: TRBD2
clone_size: few
cdr3_nt: TGTGCCAGCTTAGGGACTAGCGGGAGATTTCGAGAGACCCAGTACTTC
cdr3_aa: CASLGTSGRFRETQYF

j_call: TRBJ1-6
v_call: TRBV2
d_call: TRBD1
clone_size: -
cdr3_nt: TGTGCCAGCAGCGGGGACAGGGATAATTCACCCCTCCACTTT
cdr3_aa: CASSGDRDNSPLHF

j_call: TRBJ1-1
v_call: TRBV5-1
d_call: -
clone_size: -
cdr3_nt: TGCGCCAGCAGAGTTTGGGGGGACACTGAAGCTTTCTTT
cdr3_aa: CASRVWGDTEAFF

j_call: TRBJ2-5
v_call: TRBV5-1
d_call: -
clone_size: -
cdr3_nt: TGCGCCAGCAGCTTAAGTTGGGCAGTTCAAGAGACCCAGTACTTC
cdr3_aa: CASSLSWAVQETQYF

j_call: TRBJ1-4
v_call: TRBV25-1
d_call: TRBD1
clone_size: few
cdr3_nt: TGTGCCAGCAGTGAATTTACAGGGGGCATCGCTGAAAAACTGTTTTTT
cdr3_aa: CASSEFTGGIAEKLFF

j_call: TRBJ1-1
v_call: TRBV19
d_call: -
clone_size: -
cdr3_nt: TGTGCCAGTAGTATATGGGCCATGAACACTGAAGCTTTCTTT
cdr3_aa: CASSIWAMNTEAFF

j_call: TRBJ1-4
v_call: TRBV5-6
d_call: TRBD1
clone_size: -
cdr3_nt: TGTGCCAGCAGCGGCTTACAGGGGGCTAGTGAAAAACTGTTTTTT
cdr3_aa: CASSGLQGASEKLFF

j_call: TRBJ2-3
v_call: TRBV6-2/TRBV6-3
d_call: -
clone_size: -
cdr3_nt: TGTGCCAGCAGTTACTCGACCGTTGGGGGGTCCAACACAGATACGCAGTATTTT
cdr3_aa: CASSYSTVGGSNTDTQYF

j_call: TRBJ2-5
v_call: TRBV19
d_call: TRBD2
clone_size: -
cdr3_nt: TGTGCCAGTAGTATAGCCCCAGGACTAGCGGGAGTGCAGTACTTC
cdr3_aa: CASSIAPGLAGVQYF

j_call: TRBJ1-1
v_call: TRBV20-1
d_call: TRBD1
clone_size: -
cdr3_nt: TGCAGTGCTAGTCGTAGGGGACAGGGGAACACTGAAGCTTTCTTT
cdr3_aa: CSASRRGQGNTEAFF

j_call: TRBJ2-1
v_call: TRBV14
d_call: TRBD2
clone_size: -
cdr3_nt: TGTGCCAGCAGCCAGGATGGTGGACTAGCGGGAGGGAATGAGCAGTTCTTC
cdr3_aa: CASSQDGGLAGGNEQFF

j_call: TRBJ2-7
v_call: TRBV7-9
d_call: TRBD1
clone_size: -
cdr3_nt: TGTGCCAGCAGCTTAGATGCAGGGGGCTCCGACGAGCAGTACTTC
cdr3_aa: CASSLDAGGSDEQYF

j_call: TRBJ1-1
v_call: TRBV6-5
d_call: TRBD1
clone_size: -
cdr3_nt: TGTGCCAGCGCGGGACAGCAGAACACTGAAGCTTTCTTT
cdr3_aa: CASAGQQNTEAFF

j_call: TRBJ2-5
v_call: TRBV6-6
d_call: TRBD2
clone_size: -
cdr3_nt: TGTGCCAGCAGTCTTATCACCGGGACTAGCGGGAGGGTTAGGTCGTCCCAGTACTTC
cdr3_aa: CASSLITGTSGRVRSSQYF

j_call: TRBJ2-7
v_call: TRBV11-2
d_call: TRBD2
clone_size: -
cdr3_nt: TGTGCCAGCAGCCCTTCTAGCGGGAGGCTCTACGAGCAGTACTTC
cdr3_aa: CASSPSSGRLYEQYF

j_call: TRBJ1-5
v_call: TRBV30
d_call: -
clone_size: -
cdr3_nt: TGTGCCTGGAGCCTGGGCCTTACATTTCCAAAGAGCAATCAGCCCCAGCATTTT
cdr3_aa: CAWSLGLTFPKSNQPQHF